These 18 T cell receptor beta chains share one sample of origin, sequenced in a study of blood T cell repertoires in COVID-19. This table comes from immunoSEQ multiplex PCR, and its TCRdb copy is limited to in-frame clones, with some not included. The repertoire has around 68,000 clones, less than 85% of them found once; the top ten carry around 16%. Sequencing was performed on peripheral blood. The receptors derive from a man older than 75 with active COVID-19.

The CDR3 sequence is CASSPTMSPTPLHF. In DNA form, the CDR3 reads TGTGCCAGCAGCCCAACTATGAGCCCGACACCCCTCCACTTT. This sequence joins TRBV5-4 and TRBJ1-6; no definite D call. Germline V gene sequence: CDR1 SGHNT, CDR2 YYREEE (reference sequence). This CDR3 is 14 amino acids long. With 4 bases removed from V and 11 bases from J, the gap between germline ends came to 16 bases.

The V gene is TRBV19, the J gene TRBJ2-2, with 12 bases that match TRBD2. The CDR3 has 15 residues. V dropped 7 bases and J dropped 4; count of bases not matched to a gene: 4. The germline V gene encodes CDR1 LNHDA and CDR2 SQIVND (reference sequence). DNA of the CDR3: TGTGCCAGTACGCCGGGACTAGCGGGCACCGGGGAGCTGTTTTTT. This sequence encodes CASTPGLAGTGELFF.

This clone was observed once. The chain carries TRBV5-1 and TRBJ1-1, with D uncertain. Per germline, CDR1 SGHRS and CDR2 YFSETQ. This CDR3 spans 15 amino acids. V was shortened by 0 bases and J by 4 bases, with 13 bases between the two germline ends. CDR3 region: CASSLEEGGSTEAFF. The CDR3 nucleotides read TGCGCCAGCAGCTTGGAGGAGGGTGGGTCCACTGAAGCTTTCTTT.

J is TRBJ2-2 and V is TRBV6-2 or TRBV6-3; D is unresolved. The V gene's germline CDR1 is MNHEY and CDR2 SVGEGT. CDR3 length equals 13 residues. V was clipped by 5 bases and J by 2 bases, with 6 bases between them. CDR3 in amino acids: CASSLYNTGELFF. The CDR3 DNA follows: TGTGCCAGCAGTCTATATAACACCGGGGAGCTGTTTTTT.

The chain is built from TRBV7-2 and TRBJ2-2; possible D gene TRBD1, 6 bases. Germline-derived CDR1 and CDR2 are SGHTA and FQGNSA. The CDR3 has 17 amino acids. V was clipped by 5 bases and J by 4 bases, with 20 bases between them. CDR3 sequence: CASSHNPGHRGTGELFF. In DNA form, the CDR3 reads TGTGCCAGCAGCCACAACCCGGGACATCGCGGCACCGGGGAGCTGTTTTTT.

CDR3 region: CASTNRGLNEQYF. The CDR3 nucleotides are TGTGCCAGCACCAACAGGGGGCTGAACGAGCAGTACTTC. The chain joins TRBV28 to TRBJ2-7; TRBD1 aligns across 9 bases. Per germline, CDR1 MDHEN and CDR2 SYDVKM. The CDR3 runs to 13 residues. With 7 bases clipped from V and 5 bases from J, the junction kept 6 bases outside the gene matches.

This chain links TRBV19 with TRBJ1-2; D is uncertain. CDR3 length: 15 residues. The V gene lost 6 bases and the J gene lost 4 bases, with 18 bases spanning the gap. Per germline, CDR1 LNHDA and CDR2 SQIVND (reference sequence). Written as DNA, the CDR3 is TGTGCCAGTAGCCCAGCCCGTCAGGTTGTCTATGGCTACACCTTC. Translating it yields CASSPARQVVYGYTF. The complete variable domain, with remaining parts taken from reference TRBV19 and TRBJ1-2, reads DGGITQSPKYLFRKEGQNVTLSCEQNLNHDAMYWYRQDPGQGLRLIYYSQIVNDFQKGDIAEGYSVSREKKESFPLTVTSAQKNPTAFYLCASSPARQVVYGYTFGSGTRLTVV.

A few counts support this clone. The chain uses TRBV4-3 and TRBJ2-1; D gene uncertain. This CDR3 is built from 14 residues. V dropped 0 bases and J dropped 6 bases, with 9 bases sitting between them. The germline V gene has CDR1 LGHNA and CDR2 YSLEER. The CDR3 nucleotides are TGCGCCAGCAGCCAAGAAATCAATTCCAATGAGCAGTTCTTC. This codes for CASSQEINSNEQFF.

V gene TRBV6-2 or TRBV6-3 combines with J gene TRBJ2-4; tentatively, D is TRBD1 (6 bases). This CDR3 is built from 14 residues. V lost 0 bases and J 6 bases, leaving 9 bases between the germline ends. CDR1 MNHEY and CDR2 SVGEGT come from the germline V gene. CDR3 loop: CASSYSGGGNIQYF. The CDR3 nucleotides are TGTGCCAGCAGTTACTCTGGGGGCGGAAACATTCAGTACTTC.

In this sample, this clone turned up a few times. The chain carries TRBV18 and TRBJ1-4; D unresolved. V gave up 4 bases and J gave up 8 bases, with 11 bases separating them. CDR3 size: 13 residues. CDR1 KGHSH and CDR2 LQKENI come from the germline V gene. CDR3 loop: CASSQAEQEKLFF. In nucleotides, the CDR3 is TGTGCCAGCTCACAGGCAGAACAGGAAAAACTGTTTTTT.

The chain links TRBV27 to TRBJ2-7; TRBD2 matches 10 bases. The CDR3 sequence is 16 residues long. V shed 7 bases and J 5 bases; nucleotides not matched to a gene: 14. Germline V CDR1 and CDR2: MNHEY, SMNVEV (reference sequence). In nucleotides, the CDR3 is TGTGCCAGCACCAGGGTGGAAGCGGGAGGGCCCCACGAGCAGTACTTC. Its protein is CASTRVEAGGPHEQYF.

The CDR3 loop reads CATSIVSSGIMNTGELFF. In nucleotides, the CDR3 is TGTGCCACCAGCATTGTCTCTAGCGGGATTATGAACACCGGGGAGCTGTTTTTT. The chain uses TRBV15 and TRBJ2-2; 9 bases align to TRBD2. Losses at the gene ends were 4 bases for V and 1 base for J; bases not matched to a gene: 10. The CDR3 extends over 18 amino acids. Germline CDR1 is LNHNV and CDR2 is YYDKDF (reference sequence).

This chain connects TRBV5-1 to TRBJ2-7, with TRBD2 matching over 10 bases. The trim removed 4 bases at V and 1 base at J, leaving 11 bases unmatched. CDR1 and CDR2 from the germline V gene are SGHRS and YFSETQ. This CDR3 is 17 amino acids long. This CDR3 reads CASSRGPTSGDSYEQYF. The DNA for the CDR3 is TGCGCCAGCAGCAGAGGGCCTACTAGCGGGGATTCCTACGAGCAGTACTTC.

The V and J genes are TRBV6-2 or TRBV6-3 and TRBJ2-1; maybe TRBD2 (5 bases). CDR1 is MNHEY, CDR2 SVGEGT, per germline. The CDR3 loop spans 17 amino acids. Trimming pared 1 base from V and 0 bases from J, leaving 13 bases between. The CDR3 loop is CASSYYPGLSSYNEQFF. The CDR3 coding sequence is TGTGCCAGCAGTTACTACCCTGGACTGAGCTCCTACAATGAGCAGTTCTTC.

This clone has more than one count but fewer than ten. This rearrangement joins TRBV6-5 to TRBJ1-2; tentatively, D is TRBD1 (6 bases). Germline CDR1 is MNHEY and CDR2 is SVGAGI. This CDR3 is 11 amino acids long. V lost 4 bases and J 8 bases, leaving 8 bases between the germline ends. The CDR3 DNA sequence: TGTGCCAGCAGTTTTGGACAGGGCTACACCTTC. This gives the protein CASSFGQGYTF.

This chain uses TRBV5-1 with TRBJ2-2, with 8 bases identical to TRBD1. CDR3 size: 16 residues. From germline, CDR1 is SGHRS and CDR2 YFSETQ. Unmatched junction bases numbered 3, after V lost 2 bases and J lost 0 bases. CDR3 in amino acids: CASSLDRGSNTGELFF. CDR3 sequence (DNA): TGCGCCAGCAGCTTAGACAGGGGCTCGAACACCGGGGAGCTGTTTTTT. The entire variable domain, with the rest obtained from reference TRBV5-1 and TRBJ2-2, is as follows: KAGVTQTPRYLIKTRGQQVTLSCSPISGHRSVSWYQQTPGQGLQFLFEYFSETQRNKGNFPGRFSGRQFSNSRSEMNVSTLELGDSALYLCASSLDRGSNTGELFFGEGSRLTVL.

V is TRBV21-1 and J is TRBJ2-7; no DNA check was done on the table's D call, TRBD1. TRBV21-1 is a pseudogene locus. The CDR3 extends over 13 amino acids. The CDR3 region is CASSMDRGPEQYF. CDR3 sequence (DNA): TGTGCCAGCAGCATGGACAGGGGGCCCGAGCAGTACTTC.

The chain joins TRBV6-5 to TRBJ2-2; 8 nucleotides line up with TRBD1. This CDR3 has 15 residues. V lost 3 bases to trimming and J lost 2 bases; unmatched junction nucleotides: 2. Germline values: CDR1 MNHEY, CDR2 SVGAGI. The CDR3 protein is CASSYDRGNTGELFF. CDR3 DNA sequence: TGTGCCAGCAGTTATGACAGGGGTAACACCGGGGAGCTGTTTTTT.